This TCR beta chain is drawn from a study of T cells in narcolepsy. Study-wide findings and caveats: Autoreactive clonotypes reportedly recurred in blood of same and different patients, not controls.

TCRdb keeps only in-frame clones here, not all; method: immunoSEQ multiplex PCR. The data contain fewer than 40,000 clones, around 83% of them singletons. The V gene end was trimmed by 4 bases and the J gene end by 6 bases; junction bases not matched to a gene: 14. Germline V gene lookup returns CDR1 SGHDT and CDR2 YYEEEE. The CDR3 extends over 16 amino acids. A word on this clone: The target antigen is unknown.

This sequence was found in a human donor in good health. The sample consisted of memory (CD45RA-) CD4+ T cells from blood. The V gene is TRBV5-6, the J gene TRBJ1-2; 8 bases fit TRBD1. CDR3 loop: CASSGPGQALPDGYTF. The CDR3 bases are TGTGCCAGCAGCGGTCCGGGACAGGCCTTACCGGATGGCTACACCTTC.